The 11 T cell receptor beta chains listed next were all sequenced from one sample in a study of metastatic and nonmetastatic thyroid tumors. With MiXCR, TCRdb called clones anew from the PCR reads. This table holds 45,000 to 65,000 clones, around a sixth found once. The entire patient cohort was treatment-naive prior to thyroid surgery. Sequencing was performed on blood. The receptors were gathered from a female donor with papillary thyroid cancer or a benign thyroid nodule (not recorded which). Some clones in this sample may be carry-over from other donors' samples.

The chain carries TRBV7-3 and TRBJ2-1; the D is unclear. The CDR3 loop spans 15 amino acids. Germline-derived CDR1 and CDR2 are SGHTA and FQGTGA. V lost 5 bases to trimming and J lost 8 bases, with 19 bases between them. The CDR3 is CASSKGASKLYEQFF. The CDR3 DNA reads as TGTGCCAGCAGCAAGGGCGCATCGAAGCTCTATGAGCAGTTCTTC. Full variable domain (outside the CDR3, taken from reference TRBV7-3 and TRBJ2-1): GAGVSQTPSNKVTEKGKYVELRCDPISGHTALYWYRQSLGQGPEFLIYFQGTGAADDSGLPNDRFFAVRPEGSVSTLKIQRTERGDSAVYLCASSKGASKLYEQFFGPGTRLTVL.

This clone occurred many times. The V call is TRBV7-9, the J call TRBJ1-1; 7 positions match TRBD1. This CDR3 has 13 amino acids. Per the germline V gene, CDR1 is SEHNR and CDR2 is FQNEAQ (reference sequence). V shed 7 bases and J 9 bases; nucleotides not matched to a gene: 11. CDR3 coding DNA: TGTGCCAGCATCGAGGGGGCCCTAACCCAAGCTTTCTTT. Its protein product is CASIEGALTQAFF.

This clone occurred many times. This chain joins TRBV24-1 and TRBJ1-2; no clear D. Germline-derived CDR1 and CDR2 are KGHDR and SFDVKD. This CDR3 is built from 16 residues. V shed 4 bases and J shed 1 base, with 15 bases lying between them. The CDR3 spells CATSDSRRPFNYGYTF. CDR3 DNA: TGTGCCACCAGTGACTCCCGACGGCCCTTTAACTATGGCTACACCTTC.

The CDR3 reads CAWSGQNNSPLHF. In DNA form, the CDR3 reads TGTGCCTGGAGTGGGCAAAATAATTCACCCCTCCACTTT. The rearrangement links TRBV30 to TRBJ1-6; no reliable D call. V lost 1 base and J 5 bases, leaving 6 bases between the germline ends. The CDR3 is made up of 13 amino acids. Germline V lookup: CDR1 GTSNPN, CDR2 SVGIG (reference sequence).

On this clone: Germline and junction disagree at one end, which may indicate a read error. The CDR3 nucleotides read TGTGCCAGCATGAATGGTGCCAGGCGGGTTAATTCACCCCTCTACTTT. It yields the protein CASMNGARRVNSPLYF. This chain connects TRBV28 to TRBJ1-6; D not resolved. The CDR3 has 16 residues. Looked up from germline, CDR1 is MDHEN and CDR2 is SYDVKM.

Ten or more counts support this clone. The CDR3 is CASSYVDEQFF. CDR3 in DNA: TGTGCCAGCAGTTATGTCGATGAGCAGTTCTTC. The genes are TRBV28 and TRBJ2-1; D is unresolved. CDR3 length equals 11 residues. V was trimmed by 4 bases and J by 8 bases, leaving 6 bases between them. The germline gives CDR1 MDHEN, CDR2 SYDVKM.

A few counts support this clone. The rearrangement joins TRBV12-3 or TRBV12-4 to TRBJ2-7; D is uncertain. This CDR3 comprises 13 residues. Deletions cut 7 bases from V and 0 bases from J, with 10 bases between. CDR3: CASIFFSSYEQYF. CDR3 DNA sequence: TGTGCCAGCATTTTCTTCAGCTCCTACGAGCAGTACTTC.

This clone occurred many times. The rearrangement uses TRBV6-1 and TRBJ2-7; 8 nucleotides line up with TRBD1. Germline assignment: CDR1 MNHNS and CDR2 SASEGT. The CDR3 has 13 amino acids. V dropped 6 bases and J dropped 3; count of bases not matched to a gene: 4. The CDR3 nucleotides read TGTGCCAGCAGATCCGGGACAGGCTACGAGCAGTACTTC. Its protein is CASRSGTGYEQYF.

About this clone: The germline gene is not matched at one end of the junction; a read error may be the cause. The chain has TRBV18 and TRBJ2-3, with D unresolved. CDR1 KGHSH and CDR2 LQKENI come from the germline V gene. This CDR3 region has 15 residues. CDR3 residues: CPSSPQSAGTDTQYF. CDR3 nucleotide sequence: TGTCCCAGCTCACCACAATCAGCAGGCACAGATACGCAGTATTTT.

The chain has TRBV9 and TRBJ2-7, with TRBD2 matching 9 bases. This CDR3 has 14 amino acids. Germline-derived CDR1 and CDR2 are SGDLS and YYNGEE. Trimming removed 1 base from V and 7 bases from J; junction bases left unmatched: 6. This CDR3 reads CASSVSSGIGEQYF. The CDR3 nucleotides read TGTGCCAGCAGCGTATCTAGCGGGATCGGTGAGCAGTACTTC.

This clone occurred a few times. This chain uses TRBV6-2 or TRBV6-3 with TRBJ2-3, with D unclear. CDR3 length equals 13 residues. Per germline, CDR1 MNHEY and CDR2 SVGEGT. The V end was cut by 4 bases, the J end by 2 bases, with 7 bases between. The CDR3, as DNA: TGTGCCAGCAGTTCCTGCCTCACAGATACGCAGTATTTT. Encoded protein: CASSSCLTDTQYF.